The next 27 T cell receptor beta chains were all read from a single sample in a study of immune characterization of retroperitoneal liposarcoma. TCRdb reprocessed the PCR reads via MiXCR and lists one record per CDR3 protein. The table shows 10,000 to 11,000 distinct CDR3 sequences, with roughly a third occurring only once. The sequenced sample consisted of tumor tissue. All receptors come from a female donor with retroperitoneal liposarcoma.

This chain uses TRBV6-1 with TRBJ1-1, with 7 positions matching TRBD1. This CDR3 has 14 residues. J lost 1 base, V lost 5 bases, and 4 bases had no gene match. Germline CDR1 and CDR2: MNHNS and SASEGT. CDR3 coding DNA: TGTGCCAGCAGTCCTTGGACAGGGAACACTGAAGCTTTCTTT. Its protein is CASSPWTGNTEAFF.

This clonotype turned up a few times. The chain links TRBV7-8 to TRBJ1-1; D is uncertain. Germline V CDR1 and CDR2: SGHVS, FQNEAQ. V was pared by 5 bases and J by 8 bases, with 18 bases between. This CDR3 comprises 14 residues. This CDR3 reads CASSRGGVAAEAFF. CDR3 in DNA: TGTGCCAGCAGCCGAGGCGGAGTGGCGGCCGAAGCTTTCTTT.

This clonotype was recorded a few times. V usage is TRBV27 and J usage is TRBJ2-1; 13 nucleotides line up with TRBD2. CDR1 and CDR2 (germline): MNHEY, SMNVEV (reference sequence). The CDR3 spans 14 residues. With 6 bases clipped from V and 8 bases from J, the junction kept 4 bases outside the gene matches. CDR3 region: CASRRLAGGDEQFF. The CDR3 DNA is TGTGCCAGCAGGAGACTAGCGGGGGGCGATGAGCAGTTCTTC.

J is TRBJ2-7 and V is TRBV6-1; D is uncertain. Germline V gives CDR1 MNHNS, CDR2 SASEGT. Trimming stripped 3 bases from V and 0 bases from J, with 6 bases between. The CDR3 spans 13 residues. The CDR3 DNA reads as TGTGCCAGCAGTGAGGTGCACTCCTACGAGCAGTACTTC. It yields the protein CASSEVHSYEQYF.

The table lists this clonotype with a few counts. This chain links TRBV7-2 with TRBJ2-6; possibly TRBD2 for D (6 bases). This CDR3 is 15 amino acids long. Trimming left V 1 base short and J 3 bases short, with 7 bases between. Germline V lookup: CDR1 SGHTA, CDR2 FQGNSA. The DNA of the CDR3 is TGTGCCAGCAGCTTAGGGGGAGGTGGGGCCAACGTCCTGACTTTC. Protein product: CASSLGGGGANVLTF.

This clonotype was seen a handful of times. The V gene is TRBV6-5, the J gene TRBJ2-3, with 7 positions matching TRBD1. This CDR3 has 14 amino acids. Looked up from germline, CDR1 is MNHEY and CDR2 is SVGAGI. After removal of 7 bases from V and 0 bases from J, the junction contained 4 bases not matched to a gene. The CDR3 coding sequence is TGTGCCAGCAAGGGACAGACTAGCACAGATACGCAGTATTTT. It translates to CASKGQTSTDTQYF.

This clonotype has more than one count but fewer than ten. A read error may produce the germline difference seen at one junction end. The chain joins TRBV12-3 or TRBV12-4 to TRBJ2-1, with 10 nucleotides matching TRBD2. The CDR3 is 15 amino acids. The CDR3 bases are TGTGCCAACAGCCACACTAGCGGGGAGTACATTGAGCAGTTCTTC. Its translation: CANSHTSGEYIEQFF.

This chain connects TRBV10-1 to TRBJ1-2, with D hard to call. Trimming shortened V by 3 bases and J by 3 bases, and 8 bases separated the two germline ends. The length of the CDR3 is 13 residues. Germline CDR1 is WNHNN and CDR2 is SYGVQD (reference sequence). This CDR3 is CASSDGRHYGYTF. Here the CDR3 DNA reads TGCGCCAGCAGTGACGGGCGGCACTATGGCTACACCTTC.

This clonotype was detected only a few times. This rearrangement joins TRBV6-6 to TRBJ2-2; 7 bases fit TRBD2. V shed 6 bases, J shed 2 bases, and the junction held 15 bases outside the gene matches. Germline V CDR1 and CDR2: MNHNY, SVGAGI (reference sequence). The CDR3 has 18 amino acids. The CDR3 loop reads CASRKEGGVVRNTGELFF. The DNA for the CDR3 is TGTGCCAGCAGGAAGGAGGGAGGGGTGGTAAGAAACACCGGGGAGCTGTTTTTT.

This rearrangement joins TRBV25-1 to TRBJ2-2; perhaps TRBD1 as D (6 bases). Germline lookup yields CDR1 MGHDK and CDR2 SYGVNS. The ends were cut back, 5 bases at V and 3 bases at J, with 13 bases in the middle. The length of the CDR3 is 15 residues. The CDR3 loop reads CASSRPDSYTGELFF. As DNA, the CDR3 is TGTGCCAGCAGTAGACCGGACAGCTACACCGGGGAGCTGTTTTTT. The full variable domain, in which reference TRBV25-1 and TRBJ2-2 provide the parts outside the CDR3, is EADIYQTPRYLVIGTGKKITLECSQTMGHDKMYWYQQDPGMELHLIHYSYGVNSTEKGDLSSESTVSRIRTEHFPLTLESARPSHTSQYLCASSRPDSYTGELFFGEGSRLTVL.

The rearrangement links TRBV10-2 to TRBJ2-6; 8 bases fit TRBD1. The junction had 4 bases not matched to a gene; V was cut back by 2 bases and J by 1 base. This CDR3 is 17 amino acids long. In germline, CDR1 is WSHSY, CDR2 SAAADI. This CDR3 reads CASSEGRGRSGANVLTF. As DNA, the CDR3 is TGCGCCAGCAGTGAGGGCAGGGGGCGGTCTGGGGCCAACGTCCTGACTTTC.

Only a few counts were recorded for this clonotype. The chain joins TRBV7-8 to TRBJ1-2; D perhaps matches TRBD1 (6 bases). Trimming shortened V by 1 base and J by 2 bases, and 8 bases separated the two germline ends. The CDR3 loop spans 14 amino acids. Germline loops: CDR1 SGHVS, CDR2 FQNEAQ. CDR3: CASSLDRANYGYTF. The CDR3 nucleotides read TGTGCCAGCAGCTTAGACAGGGCCAACTATGGCTACACCTTC.

This clonotype occurred many times. The chain uses TRBV7-2 and TRBJ2-5; tentative D call: TRBD2 (7 bases). The J call may be wrong; the DNA end is better matched by TRBJ2-7. Germline assignment: CDR1 SGHTA and CDR2 FQGNSA. The CDR3 has 15 amino acids. This chain's CDR3 is CASSLQSGGLYEQYF. CDR3 in DNA: TGTGCCAGCAGCTTACAATCCGGGGGGCTTTACGAGCAGTACTTC.

The V call is TRBV6-5, the J call TRBJ2-5; D may be TRBD1 (6 bases). The J call may be mistaken, given a closer DNA end match to TRBJ2-7. The CDR3 extends over 16 amino acids. CDR1 is MNHEY and CDR2 is SVGAGI in the germline V gene. The CDR3, as DNA: TGTGCCAGCAGTTACTCCTCCCCCAGGGGCGCCTACGAGCAGTACTTC. Amino acids: CASSYSSPRGAYEQYF.

This clonotype was counted many times. V gene TRBV6-1 combines with J gene TRBJ2-7, with D possibly being TRBD1 (6 bases). Per germline, CDR1 MNHNS and CDR2 SASEGT. There are 15 residues in the CDR3. The V gene lost 6 bases and the J gene lost 3 bases, with 18 bases spanning the gap. The CDR3 sequence is CASRFTGQYRYEQYF. The CDR3 region has the DNA TGTGCCAGCAGATTCACAGGGCAATATCGCTACGAGCAGTACTTC.

The chain links TRBV24-1 to TRBJ2-1, with 13 bases identical to TRBD2. This CDR3 region has 16 residues. V dropped 3 bases and J dropped 7; count of bases not matched to a gene: 5. Germline CDR1 reads KGHDR; CDR2 reads SFDVKD. This CDR3 is CATSDRGLAGENEQFF. The CDR3 DNA sequence: TGTGCCACCAGTGATCGAGGACTAGCGGGAGAGAATGAGCAGTTCTTC.

CDR3 in DNA: TGCGCCAGCAGCCAAGACAGAGCGGGGAGTCCCTACGAGCAGTACTTC. This translates into CASSQDRAGSPYEQYF. The rearrangement uses TRBV4-1 and TRBJ2-1; 7 bases line up with TRBD2. The J call may be in error: the DNA end matches TRBJ2-7 better. CDR3 length equals 16 residues. Per the germline V gene, CDR1 is MGHRA and CDR2 is YSYEKL.

This clonotype was counted between two and nine times. The chain carries TRBV6-1 and TRBJ2-5, with 9 bases identical to TRBD2. The CDR3 is 16 amino acids. Germline V gene lookup returns CDR1 MNHNS and CDR2 SASEGT. The V and J ends lost 7 bases and 6 bases, in that order; junction bases with no gene match: 15. The CDR3 DNA sequence: TGTGCCAGCACCATTATTAGCGGGAGTGGCGGACAGACCCAGTACTTC. Its translation is CASTIISGSGGQTQYF.

In this sample, this clonotype turned up many times. The rearrangement links TRBV18 to TRBJ2-1; D may be TRBD1 (6 bases). Trimming left V 4 bases short and J 5 bases short, with 9 bases between. Germline CDR1 is KGHSH and CDR2 is LQKENI. The CDR3 has 13 amino acids. The CDR3 spells CASSLGHNNEQFF. The CDR3 DNA sequence: TGTGCCAGCTCACTGGGACACAACAATGAGCAGTTCTTC.

This chain links TRBV27 with TRBJ2-7; possibly TRBD2 for D (5 bases). There are 16 residues in the CDR3. V was cut by 2 bases and J by 0 bases, with 14 bases left in between. Germline values: CDR1 MNHEY, CDR2 SMNVEV (reference sequence). CDR3 bases: TGTGCCAGCAGTTTAGGCCGGGGTAAGAGCTCCTACGAGCAGTACTTC. Its protein is CASSLGRGKSSYEQYF.

By share of the sample, this clonotype is medium-sized. The rearrangement joins TRBV7-2 to TRBJ2-1, with 7 bases lining up with TRBD2. The CDR3 runs 16 residues. Germline assignment: CDR1 SGHTA and CDR2 FQGNSA. The ends lost 1 base at V and 13 bases at J; junction bases unmatched: 16. In nucleotides, the CDR3 is TGTGCCAGCAGCTTAGATGCCACCACCTCGCGGGAGACCCAGTTCTTC. It translates to CASSLDATTSRETQFF.

In its sample, this clonotype ranks as medium-sized. The V gene is TRBV6-1, the J gene TRBJ2-1; 9 bases line up with TRBD2. The CDR3 is 16 amino acids. Germline trimming cut 0 bases from V and 10 bases from J; bases unmatched to any gene: 10. CDR1 and CDR2 from the germline V gene are MNHNS and SASEGT. The chain's CDR3 is CASSEAAGGSFYEQFF. The DNA for the CDR3 is TGTGCCAGCAGTGAAGCGGCGGGAGGGTCTTTCTACGAGCAGTTCTTC.

This clonotype was found a few times. The genes are TRBV6-1 and TRBJ2-7; 7 bases agree with TRBD1. The CDR3 sequence is 13 residues long. The junction had 8 bases not matched to a gene; V was cut back by 7 bases and J by 5 bases. Germline loops: CDR1 MNHNS, CDR2 SASEGT. CDR3 sequence (DNA): TGTGCCAGCACCTACAGGGGAAGGAACGAGCAGTACTTC. Encoded protein: CASTYRGRNEQYF.

The chain links TRBV27 to TRBJ2-2; possible D gene TRBD1, 6 bases. This CDR3 is 13 amino acids long. Germline loops: CDR1 MNHEY, CDR2 SMNVEV (reference sequence). The V end lost 5 bases, the J end lost 4 bases, and 8 bases lay between the germline ends. As DNA, the CDR3 is TGTGCCAGCAGTGCGACAGGCACCGGGGAGCTGTTTTTT. Encoded protein: CASSATGTGELFF.

Within the sample, this clonotype is medium-sized. The chain combines TRBV6-1 with TRBJ2-5; D is possibly TRBD2 (7 bases). The J call is in doubt because the DNA end fits TRBJ2-7 better. The CDR3 is 15 amino acids. Germline V lookup: CDR1 MNHNS, CDR2 SASEGT. The CDR3 spells CASSEAGGGGYEQYF. The DNA for the CDR3 is TGTGCCAGCAGTGAAGCTGGGGGGGGCGGCTACGAGCAGTACTTC.

This clonotype has just one count. The rearrangement links TRBV28 to TRBJ2-7; 7 bases are shared with TRBD1. With V trimmed by 9 bases and J by 7 bases, 12 bases remained unmatched. This CDR3 comprises 13 residues. Germline V gene sequence: CDR1 MDHEN, CDR2 SYDVKM. CDR3 sequence: CASPRQGVGEQYF. In DNA form, the CDR3 reads TGTGCCAGTCCGAGGCAGGGGGTAGGGGAGCAGTACTTC. Supplemented by reference TRBV28 and TRBJ2-7, the full variable domain reads DVKVTQSSRYLVKRTGEKVFLECVQDMDHENMFWYRQDPGLGLRLIYFSYDVKMKEKGDIPEGYSVSREKKERFSLILESASTNQTSMYLCASPRQGVGEQYFGPGTRLTVT.

On this clonotype: Since a much larger clone is just one base distant, this may be a read error. This chain connects TRBV6-1 to TRBJ2-3; 7 bases align to TRBD1. This CDR3 comprises 14 residues. Germline loops: CDR1 MNHNS, CDR2 SASEGT. V shed 2 bases, J shed 14 bases, and the junction held 13 bases outside the gene matches. This CDR3 reads CASSEHRGTGELYF. The CDR3 DNA reads TGTGCCAGCAGTGAACACAGGGGAACCGGGGAGCTGTATTTT.